This T cell receptor (beta chain) is drawn from a study of vaccination effects on CD4 cells after COVID-19 (dated by TCRdb to the early 2020s). As for the study more broadly: Across the study, the median time from the second dose to post-vaccine sampling was 72 days (range 14 to 241). In both COVID-19 convalescent patients and infection-naive vaccine recipients, the study compared SARS-CoV-2 spike-specific CD4+ TCR repertoires from before mRNA vaccination with those from after it. The full study included 10 COVID-19 convalescent patients and a few SARS-CoV-2-naive healthy vaccine recipients. In the study, cultures from other donors were sequenced using the Oncomine TCR Beta short-read assay on an Illumina iSeq 100.

Libraries were prepared through the immunoSEQ multiplex PCR assay. TCR beta CDR3 sequencing was performed on DNA from the cultured, isolated CD4+ T cells. The authors processed their data as follows. Non-productive TCR sequences were removed and reads were trimmed to the CDR3 region, keeping CDR3s of at least 7 amino acids. Antigen-specific clonotypes were identified using the MANAFEST web app by comparison of expansion in peptide wells against reference cultures. To be called positive, a clone needed expansion at FDR<0.05 compared with the reference and with all other wells, an odds ratio greater than 5, and a frequency greater than 0.1% in two replicate wells. A clonotype was defined as cross-reactive if the clonotype was significantly expanded both in SARS-CoV-2 spike wells and in at least one common cold coronavirus spike condition. Levenshtein distance calculated with the stringdist R package was used to assess CDR3 similarity, and unrooted trees were constructed with ape in R 3.6.1. The immuneACCESS repertoire file appears here via TCRdb, limited to in-frame rearrangements. These files lack a portion of the clones; in checked studies, under half of the deficit traces to unresolved V genes, and the cause of the others is not known. V and J calls and clone size are given by that table; D and trimming were obtained from the DNA. Recorded for this sample are about 66,000 clones; 76% of them occurred a single time. 0.9% to 1% of the sample goes to the ten largest clones.

Summary of the overall study and its limitations: Among healthy vaccine recipients, nearly all vaccine-induced clones were SARS-CoV-2 mono-reactive, and just 1 of 255 was cross-reactive with common cold coronaviruses. Only a small number of convalescent patients were included, and no early post-infection timepoints were available, which limited the study. At late post-vaccination timepoints, both infection-induced and vaccine-induced clones showed marked clonal contraction, consistent with waning T cell responses.

In the ViraFEST assay, PBMC were stimulated with viral peptide pools, and TCR sequencing was then used to find antigen-specific CD4+ T cell clonotypes based on their expansion. After roughly 11 days of culture, CD4+ T cells were isolated with the EasySep CD4+ T cell isolation kit. Each participant received two doses of an mRNA SARS-CoV-2 vaccine, either BNT162b2 or mRNA-1273. Healthy vaccine recipients had no prior SARS-CoV-2 infection, confirmed by negative nucleocapsid antibodies before and after vaccination. About 2.2 million PBMC per well were cultured in IMDM with about 4.6% human AB serum, 8.5 to 10 IU/ml IL-2 and gentamicin, plus 10 ug/ml peptides. On days 3 and 7, half of the culture medium was replaced with fresh IL-2-containing medium. Each peptide stimulation condition was cultured in triplicate wells unless otherwise noted. Using Ficoll-Paque Plus gradient centrifugation, PBMC were separated from whole blood and then either used fresh or cryopreserved at -140C. The spike proteins of SARS-CoV-2 and of the common cold coronaviruses HCoV-NL63, HCoV-OC43 and HCoV-229E were spanned by overlapping peptide pools. The QIAamp micro DNA kit was used to extract genomic DNA from the cultured CD4+ T cells.

The CDR3 measures 15 amino acids from cysteine to phenylalanine. Only the CDR3 part of the read is kept: 45 bases, read in frame from the first base. CDR1 SGHRS and CDR2 YFSETQ are derived from the germline V gene. A distance of 11 bases separates the germline ends of V and J, which lose 0 bases and 4 bases respectively. A note on this clone: What this receptor recognizes is not known. The record has no base qualities; no much larger clone is one base away.

This sequence was found in a human donor who received a COVID-19 vaccine. This material consisted of CD4+ T cells from PBMCs cultured with HCoV-OC43 spike peptides, taken after COVID-19 vaccination. Sample cell subset or site, as interpreted from the label and publication: HCoV-OC43 spike overlapping peptide pool stimulation. The sequence links TRBV5-1 to TRBJ2-1; the D call is tentative, TRBD1 or TRBD2, as each matches 6 bases. The CDR3 in this case is CASSLEGGRYNEQFF. The bases are TGCGCCAGCAGCTTGGAGGGGGGAAGGTACAATGAGCAGTTCTTC.